A selection of T cell receptor beta chains follows, all from one sample in a study of regulatory T cells in long-lasting Graves disease. TCRdb fed the multiplex PCR reads into MiXCR, producing one record per CDR3 protein. The table has 350,000 to 550,000 distinct CDR3 sequences, roughly 15% seen once. The sample was also linked to a second study, of T cells in Graves' hyperthyroidism and ophthalmopathy.

Sequenced material: peripheral blood mononuclear cells (PBMCs), taken at new diagnosis, from a patient treated with antithyroid drugs. These receptors were collected from a woman in her late teens or twenties with Graves disease. CDR3s include the opening cysteine and the closing phenylalanine or tryptophan. D genes are given only for firm matches. Clone size is stated in some rows and not others, as once, few, many or a class when expanded.

d_gene | j_gene | v_gene | abundance | CDR3aa | CDR3nt
- | TRBJ2-5 | TRBV11-2 | many | CASSLGTGSTNF | TGTGCCAGCAGCTTGGGAACCGGGAGTACGAACTTC
- | TRBJ2-1 | TRBV3-1 | many | CASSQEIATNNEQFF | TGTGCCAGCAGCCAAGAAATAGCGACCAACAATGAGCAGTTCTTC
- | TRBJ2-1 | TRBV20-1 | - | CSARDRDLPYNEQFF | TGCAGTGCTAGAGATCGGGACTTACCGTACAATGAGCAGTTCTTC
- | TRBJ1-1 | TRBV19 | - | CASSTRDLRATEAFF | TGTGCCAGTAGTACCCGAGACCTCAGAGCCACTGAAGCTTTCTTT
TRBD1 | TRBJ2-7 | TRBV20-1 | many | CSAGTGGFYEQYF | TGCAGTGCTGGGACAGGAGGTTTCTACGAGCAGTACTTC
- | TRBJ1-2 | TRBV5-1 | few | CASSLAGVDLYGYTF | TGCGCCAGCAGCTTGGCTGGAGTGGATTTGTATGGCTACACCTTC
- | TRBJ2-7 | TRBV11-2 | many | CASSLGAGVEQYF | TGTGCCAGCAGCTTAGGGGCGGGCGTCGAGCAGTACTTC
- | TRBJ2-1 | TRBV13 | - | CASSEGDSGRNEQFF | TGTGCCAGCAGCGAAGGGGACTCGGGAAGGAATGAGCAGTTCTTC
- | TRBJ1-1 | TRBV3-1 | many | CASSQDPPLVHTEAFF | TGTGCCAGCAGCCAAGATCCCCCCTTAGTGCACACTGAAGCTTTCTTT
- | TRBJ1-2 | TRBV29-1 | few | CSVVNGYGYTF | TGCAGCGTTGTTAATGGATATGGCTACACCTTC
TRBD1 | TRBJ2-3 | TRBV3-1 | many | CASSQGTGGDTQYF | TGTGCCAGCAGCCAAGGGACAGGGGGTGATACGCAGTATTTT
TRBD2 | TRBJ2-1 | TRBV19 | few | CASSTELGGASYNEQFF | TGTGCCAGTAGTACGGAGCTGGGAGGGGCCTCCTACAATGAGCAGTTCTTC
TRBD2 | TRBJ2-3 | TRBV4-1 | - | CASTRATSGADTQYF | TGCGCCAGCACCAGGGCAACTAGCGGCGCGGATACGCAGTATTTT
- | TRBJ2-5 | TRBV5-1 | once | CASSFSQETQHF | TGCGCCAGCAGCTTCTCACAAGAGACCCAGCACTTC
- | TRBJ2-5 | TRBV28 | many | CASSTKRALGETQYF | TGTGCCAGCAGTACAAAACGGGCCCTGGGAGAGACCCAGTACTTC
TRBD1 | TRBJ2-7 | TRBV28 | many | CASRRTGALYEQYF | TGTGCCAGCAGGAGGACAGGGGCGCTTTACGAGCAGTACTTC
- | TRBJ2-3 | TRBV11-2 | many | CASSLATDTQYF | TGTGCCAGCAGCTTAGCCACAGATACGCAGTATTTT
- | TRBJ1-2 | TRBV3-1 | - | CASSRLAGDYGYTF | TGTGCCAGCAGCAGGCTAGCAGGGGACTATGGCTACACCTTC
TRBD1 | TRBJ1-3 | TRBV6-5 | - | CASSFSDRDPRNTIYF | TGTGCCAGCAGTTTCTCCGACAGGGACCCTAGAAACACCATATATTTT
TRBD2 | TRBJ2-1 | TRBV25-1 | few | CASSEPGLAMGNEQFF | TGTGCCAGCAGTGAACCGGGACTAGCTATGGGGAATGAGCAGTTCTTC
- | TRBJ1-3 | TRBV4-1 | - | CASRNTPGNTIYF | TGCGCCAGCAGAAACACTCCTGGAAACACCATATATTTT
TRBD1 | TRBJ2-7 | TRBV20-1 | - | CSAGGTGIYEQYF | TGCAGTGCTGGCGGGACAGGGATCTACGAGCAGTACTTC
TRBD2 | TRBJ2-1 | TRBV19 | few | CASSMTSGSNEQFF | TGTGCCAGTAGTATGACTAGCGGGAGCAATGAGCAGTTCTTC
TRBD1 | TRBJ1-5 | TRBV15 | few | CATSRETGAGQPQHF | TGTGCCACCAGCAGAGAGACAGGGGCTGGACAGCCCCAGCATTTT
TRBD2 | TRBJ2-7 | TRBV7-9 | few | CASSTDWGRVEQYF | TGTGCCAGCAGCACGGACTGGGGGAGGGTCGAGCAGTACTTC
- | TRBJ2-3 | TRBV3-1 | many | CASSHPSSGTDTQYF | TGTGCCAGCAGCCACCCATCCAGCGGGACAGATACGCAGTATTTT
- | TRBJ2-7 | TRBV7-9 | many | CASSSNRDYDYEQYF | TGTGCCAGCAGCAGCAACAGGGATTACGACTACGAGCAGTACTTC
TRBD1 | TRBJ2-5 | TRBV30 | few | CAWSTGQGQETQYF | TGTGCCTGGAGTACCGGACAGGGACAAGAGACCCAGTACTTC
- | TRBJ2-7 | TRBV6-9 | few | CASSFNGYEQYF | TGTGCCAGCAGTTTCAATGGATACGAGCAGTACTTC
- | TRBJ2-5 | TRBV5-6 | - | CASSSSSPGPGRSQYF | TGTGCCAGCAGCTCCTCCTCGCCTGGACCTGGTAGGTCCCAGTACTTC
- | TRBJ2-1 | TRBV12-5 | - | CASALRRDEQFF | TGTGCTAGTGCCTTGCGGCGGGATGAGCAGTTCTTC
TRBD1 | TRBJ1-1 | TRBV28 | many | CASSQQGAPFPEAFF | TGTGCCAGCAGCCAACAGGGGGCGCCTTTCCCTGAAGCTTTCTTT
- | TRBJ2-1 | TRBV18 | many | CASSPPWSYNEQFF | TGTGCCAGCTCACCCCCATGGTCCTACAATGAGCAGTTCTTC
- | TRBJ2-1 | TRBV25-1 | - | CASSERAGIAGITYNEQFF | TGTGCCAGCAGTGAAAGGGCGGGAATAGCAGGGATTACCTACAATGAGCAGTTCTTC
TRBD1 | TRBJ2-3 | TRBV9 | few | CASSADRATDTQYF | TGTGCCAGCAGCGCAGACAGGGCCACAGATACGCAGTATTTT
TRBD1 | TRBJ1-6 | TRBV28 | many | CASSFTTGSNSPLHF | TGTGCCAGCAGTTTCACGACAGGGTCCAATTCACCCCTCCACTTT
TRBD2 | TRBJ2-3 | TRBV28 | - | CASRWTSGLGTDTQYF | TGTGCCAGCAGATGGACTAGCGGGTTGGGGACAGATACGCAGTATTTT
TRBD1 | TRBJ2-4 | TRBV28 | many | CASSTQPGQGPNIQYF | TGTGCCAGCAGTACCCAGCCGGGACAGGGCCCGAACATTCAGTACTTC
- | TRBJ1-1 | TRBV29-1 | few | CSVDTGADTEAFF | TGCAGCGTTGATACGGGGGCGGACACTGAAGCTTTCTTT
- | TRBJ2-2 | TRBV7-9 | many | CASSFPVDTENTGELFF | TGTGCCAGCAGCTTCCCCGTAGACACCGAGAACACCGGGGAGCTGTTTTTT
- | TRBJ1-5 | TRBV27 | many | CASSFWGPNQPQHF | TGTGCCAGCAGTTTTTGGGGACCTAATCAGCCCCAGCATTTT
TRBD1 | TRBJ2-1 | TRBV6-2/TRBV6-3 | many | CASRTDRVSEQFF | TGTGCCAGCAGAACCGACAGGGTGAGTGAGCAGTTCTTC
- | TRBJ1-1 | TRBV27 | few | CASSFSVMNTEAFF | TGTGCCAGCAGTTTTTCCGTAATGAACACTGAAGCTTTCTTT
- | TRBJ2-2 | TRBV6-1 | many | CASIAEGRAGELFF | TGTGCCAGCATTGCGGAGGGAAGGGCCGGGGAGCTGTTTTTT
- | TRBJ2-5 | TRBV29-1 | few | CSVEESGKETQYF | TGCAGCGTTGAAGAGAGCGGAAAAGAGACCCAGTACTTC
- | TRBJ1-1 | TRBV12-3/TRBV12-4 | many | CASSYPGSTEAFF | TGTGCCAGCAGTTACCCAGGGAGCACTGAAGCTTTCTTT
- | TRBJ2-7 | TRBV6-6 | few | CASSYSAGNSYEQYF | TGTGCCAGCAGTTACTCGGCAGGAAACTCCTACGAGCAGTACTTC
TRBD1 | TRBJ1-4 | TRBV6-5 | many | CASSFRDRGQMTNEKLFF | TGTGCCAGCAGTTTCCGGGACAGGGGGCAAATGACTAATGAAAAACTGTTTTTT
TRBD1 | TRBJ1-1 | TRBV4-3 | few | CASSLGTGTNTEAFF | TGCGCCAGCAGCCTCGGGACAGGAACGAACACTGAAGCTTTCTTT
- | TRBJ2-7 | TRBV5-1 | few | CASSLESFSYEQYF | TGCGCCAGCAGCTTGGAGAGTTTCTCCTACGAGCAGTACTTC